A selection of T cell receptor beta chains follows, all from one sample in a study of blood T cell repertoires in COVID-19. Using immunoSEQ multiplex PCR, the repertoire was profiled, and TCRdb retains in-frame clones only, with some absent. The sample lists under 250,000 clones, roughly 84% occurring once. Sample: peripheral blood. Source of these receptors: a man between 45 and 60 years old with COVID-19, enrolled during active disease. CDR3s include the opening cysteine and the closing phenylalanine or tryptophan. The order of the fields is D gene, clone size, V gene, J gene, CDR3 DNA, CDR3 protein. The D gene is left open where the match is weak. Rows give clone size only sometimes, using once, few, many, or a class for an expanded clone.

TRBD2	NA	TRBV19	TRBJ2-7	TGTGCCAGTAGTATCGGGGGACTAGGGGGGTACGAGCAGTACTTC	CASSIGGLGGYEQYF
TRBD2	NA	TRBV11-3	TRBJ2-1	TGTGCCAGCAGCTTAGGACTAGCGGGTAATGAGCAGTTCTTC	CASSLGLAGNEQFF
NA	NA	TRBV9	TRBJ2-5	TGTGCCAGCAGCGAGGCAGTGAGAGGGGAGACCCAGTACTTC	CASSEAVRGETQYF
TRBD1	NA	TRBV30	TRBJ2-7	TGTGCCTGGAACAGGGGCTCCTACGAGCAGTACTTC	CAWNRGSYEQYF
NA	NA	TRBV9	TRBJ1-5	TGTGCCAGCAGCCCAGAGGAGGGGTTGAGCAATCAGCCCCAGCATTTT	CASSPEEGLSNQPQHF
TRBD1	NA	TRBV7-8	TRBJ1-5	TGTGCCAGCAGCCCCCGGGACAGGGAACAGCCCCAGCATTTT	CASSPRDREQPQHF
TRBD1	NA	TRBV19	TRBJ1-3	TGTGCCAGTAGTCCTCTCGGGACAGCCGGTAACACCATATATTTT	CASSPLGTAGNTIYF
NA	NA	TRBV5-5	TRBJ1-2	TGTGCCAGCAGCTTTTTCAATTTAGCGCGGGGGGTTAACTATGGCTACACCTTC	CASSFFNLARGVNYGYTF
TRBD2	NA	TRBV4-1	TRBJ2-2	TGCGCCAGCAGCTACTTACTCCCCGGGACTAGCGGGGGTGGCGGGGAGCTGTTTTTT	CASSYLLPGTSGGGGELFF
NA	NA	TRBV30	TRBJ1-4	TGTGCCTGGAGTCCCCTAGGGGGATTCGACCGAAAACTGTTTTTT	CAWSPLGGFDRKLFF
NA	NA	TRBV30	TRBJ1-5	TGTGCCTGGAGTGTAAATACTGGCAATCAGCCCCAGCATTTT	CAWSVNTGNQPQHF
TRBD1	NA	TRBV12-5	TRBJ2-7	TGTGCTAACCCGGGACAGGAAATTTACGAGCAGTACTTC	CANPGQEIYEQYF
TRBD1	NA	TRBV11-3	TRBJ2-1	TGTGCCAGCAGCCCGACAGGGGGCTACAATGAGCAGTTCTTC	CASSPTGGYNEQFF
NA	NA	TRBV18	TRBJ2-1	TGTGCCAGCTCACCACTGGGTCTAGCCACAAGTAATGAGCAGTTCTTC	CASSPLGLATSNEQFF
NA	NA	TRBV15	TRBJ1-5	TGTGCCACCAGCAGCGACGGGAGTCAGCCCCAGCATTTT	CATSSDGSQPQHF
TRBD1	NA	TRBV11-3	TRBJ2-2	TGTGCCAGCAGCTCACCGGGACAGGCGAACACCGGGGAGCTGTTTTTT	CASSSPGQANTGELFF
TRBD2	once	TRBV6-5	TRBJ2-3	TGTGCCAGCAGTACGGGTAGCGGGATAACAGATACGCAGTATTTT	CASSTGSGITDTQYF